This TCR beta chain was sequenced in a study of blood T cell repertoires in COVID-19. Across the study: From the United States, Italy and Spain came samples of acute and convalescent COVID-19.

Trimming removed 5 bases from V and 5 bases from J, with 8 bases in between. CDR3 length: 11 residues. The V gene's germline CDR1 is DFQATT and CDR2 SNEGSKA (reference sequence). As originally analysed: Using reference gene primer amplification, nucleated cell counts were estimated. Only in-frame clones appear in the TCRdb table, and some are missing; sequencing was by immunoSEQ multiplex PCR. D and trimming were read from the DNA, whereas the V and J calls and clone size are those reported in that table. The data contain 35,000 to 40,000 clones, around nine tenths of them singletons. The chain joins TRBV20-1 to TRBJ2-3, with unresolved D. The TCR comes from a man in his sixties with active COVID-19. What was sequenced was peripheral blood. CDR3 sequence reads: CSASPGDTQYF. CDR3 sequence (DNA): TGCAGTGCTTCCCCCGGAGATACGCAGTATTTT.